This TCR beta chain was observed in a study of shared clonotypes between healthy human individuals. Study findings and constraints: The genetic and exposure-history diversity represented was limited by few donors.

Turning to this clone: Antigen unknown.

TCRdb's table, derived via immunoSEQ multiplex PCR, lists solely in-frame clones and lacks some. The data contain about 2.4 million clones, 93% of them seen just once; the ten biggest clones take up roughly 0.36%. From germline, CDR1 is MNHNY and CDR2 SVGAGI (reference sequence). V shed 5 bases and J shed 5 bases, with 10 bases lying between them. The CDR3 length is 13 residues. The clonotype was recovered from a man younger than 35 in good health. Some clones in this sample may be carry-over from other donors' samples. Sequenced: naive CD4+ T cells from PBMCs. Subset meaning: CD45RA+ positively selected. The V call is TRBV6-6, the J call TRBJ1-5, with unresolved D. The CDR3 is CASSAREHQPQHF. The CDR3, as DNA: TGTGCCAGCAGTGCACGGGAGCATCAGCCCCAGCATTTT.